This is a list of T cell receptor beta chains from one sample in a study of early T cells in non-severe SARS-CoV-2 infection. In TCRdb, the 5' RACE reads were re-called with MiXCR into one record per CDR3 protein. Of some 71,000 distinct CDR3 sequences listed, about 10% are singletons. The material was whole blood, obtained at baseline. The source is an adult who was a healthcare worker with PCR-confirmed SARS-CoV-2 infection or an uninfected control (not recorded which). CDR3s include the opening cysteine and the closing phenylalanine or tryptophan. The order of the fields is V gene, J gene, CDR3 protein.

TRBV19	TRBJ2-1	CASSTRDPGGHEQFF
TRBV20-1	TRBJ1-3	CSASSGKGNTIYF
TRBV6-2/TRBV6-3	TRBJ2-7	CASSYSSGTWGEQYF
TRBV11-3	TRBJ1-1	CASSLVGAGDEAFF
TRBV29-1	TRBJ1-1	CSVVRGLEAFF
TRBV6-2/TRBV6-3	TRBJ2-1	CASSYSTSRMSRRQFF
TRBV20-1	TRBJ2-1	CSARPPTGTSYNEQFF
TRBV7-8	TRBJ2-6	CASSYGGAGANVLTF
TRBV18	TRBJ2-3	CASSRLATDTQYF
TRBV21-1	TRBJ2-2	CASSVRTENTGELFF
TRBV2	TRBJ2-2	CASRSQRETGELFF
TRBV7-9	TRBJ1-2	CASRPRQEGQRANYGYTF
TRBV6-2/TRBV6-3	TRBJ2-7	CASRYSGGVYEQYF
TRBV7-6	TRBJ2-5	CASSFDLGRETQYF
TRBV27	TRBJ2-1	CASSLLLAGGPHEQFF
TRBV20-1	TRBJ2-7	CSGSGTAYEQYF
TRBV10-3	TRBJ1-6	CAGWGGLFNTPLHF
TRBV7-9	TRBJ1-3	CASSFRAVNSGNTIYF
TRBV5-1	TRBJ2-1	CASSFGSQQEQFF
TRBV2	TRBJ1-1	CVSRGTDNTEAFF
TRBV11-1	TRBJ2-1	CASSEDRGSYNEQFF
TRBV12-3/TRBV12-4	TRBJ1-1	CASTHRRMNTEAFF
TRBV7-9	TRBJ2-1	CASSSIPGATHEQFF
TRBV11-2	TRBJ2-2	CASSQKGLLNTGELFF
TRBV24-1	TRBJ2-3	CATSLAGPGDTQYF
TRBV29-1	TRBJ2-7	CSAGDYEQYF